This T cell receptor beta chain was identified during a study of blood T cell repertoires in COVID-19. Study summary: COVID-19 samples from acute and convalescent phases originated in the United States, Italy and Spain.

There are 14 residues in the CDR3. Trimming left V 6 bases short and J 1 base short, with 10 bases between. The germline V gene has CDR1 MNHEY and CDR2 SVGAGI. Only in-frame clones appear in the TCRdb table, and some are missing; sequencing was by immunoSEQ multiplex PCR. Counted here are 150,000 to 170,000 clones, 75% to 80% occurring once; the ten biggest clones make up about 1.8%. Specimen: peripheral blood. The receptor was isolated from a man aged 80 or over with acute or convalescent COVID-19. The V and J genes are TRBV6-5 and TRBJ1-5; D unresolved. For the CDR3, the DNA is TGTGCCAGCAGACACCGGGGAAGCAATCAGCCCCAGCATTTT. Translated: CASRHRGSNQPQHF.